A single sample is the source of the 20 T cell receptor beta chains below, sequenced in a study of beta chain features in type 1 diabetes. The study reverse transcribed the entire isolated RNA, so it sequenced expressed TCRB transcripts. The data were produced by immunoSEQ multiplex PCR, yet TCRdb's version contains in-frame clones alone and is incomplete. Altogether 500,000 to 650,000 clones are present, around 12% being singletons, with the ten largest covering more than 0.095%. Study observations and caveats: All four CD4+ subsets of Type 1 diabetes patients contained TCRB CDR3s that were moderately but significantly shorter.

No cognate antigen is known for these TCRs. Sequences were obtained from naive CD4+ T cells from blood. The receptors derive from a man aged 25 to 45 with type 1 diabetes.

This clone turned up a few times. V is TRBV4-1 and J is TRBJ1-2; a possible D gene is TRBD1 (5 bases). Germline CDR1 reads MGHRA; CDR2 reads YSYEKL. This CDR3 has 14 residues. V was clipped by 4 bases and J by 4 bases, with 13 bases between them. This CDR3 reads CASSPLRDGYGYTF. The CDR3 region has the DNA TGCGCCAGCAGCCCACTCCGGGACGGCTATGGCTACACCTTC.

This chain's CDR3 is CAISTDRGQNIQYF. CDR3 coding DNA: TGTGCCATCAGTACGGACAGGGGGCAAAACATTCAGTACTTC. The rearrangement links TRBV10-3 to TRBJ2-4; TRBD1 matches at 11 bases. Germline V lookup: CDR1 ENHRY, CDR2 SYGVKD. Trimming removed 5 bases from V and 5 bases from J; junction bases left unmatched: 2. CDR3 size: 14 residues.

The chain joins TRBV15 to TRBJ2-3; 7 nucleotides line up with TRBD2. V lost 3 bases to trimming and J lost 5 bases; unmatched junction nucleotides: 5. The CDR3 spans 14 residues. Germline V gene data show CDR1 as LNHNV and CDR2 as YYDKDF (reference sequence). The DNA for the CDR3 is TGTGCCACCAGCAGCGGACTAGGAGGAGATACGCAGTATTTT. Translated, it gives CATSSGLGGDTQYF.

This clone showed up just a few times. The chain recombines TRBV5-1 with TRBJ2-3; TRBD1 is a possible D gene (5 bases). V shed 5 bases and J shed 0 bases, with 19 bases lying between them. The V gene's germline CDR1 is SGHRS and CDR2 YFSETQ. The CDR3 runs to 17 residues. The CDR3 loop is CASSITQDGSSTDTQYF. For the CDR3, the DNA is TGCGCCAGCAGTATTACACAGGACGGATCTAGCACAGATACGCAGTATTTT.

On this clone itself: This sample includes further DNA sequences coding for the same CDR3. The chain has TRBV7-2 and TRBJ1-3, with 7 positions matching TRBD1. V was pared by 2 bases and J by 0 bases, with 1 base of the junction left unmatched. CDR3 length equals 15 residues. Looked up from germline, CDR1 is SGHTA and CDR2 is FQGNSA. In DNA form, the CDR3 reads TGTGCCAGCAGCTTATCAGGGGGCTCTGGAAACACCATATATTTT. Translated, it gives CASSLSGGSGNTIYF.

The sample holds a few counts of this clone. The genes are TRBV2 and TRBJ2-7, with D unclear. The CDR3 is 11 residues long. The V gene lost 4 bases and the J gene lost 2 bases, with 3 bases spanning the gap. Germline-derived CDR1 and CDR2 are SNHLY and FYNNEI. The CDR3 protein is CASSGTYEQYF. In DNA, the CDR3 is TGTGCCAGCAGTGGGACCTACGAGCAGTACTTC.

This clone was found a few times. The chain employs TRBV5-1 and TRBJ2-5; TRBD1 matches 9 bases. Losses at the gene ends were 0 bases for V and 5 bases for J; bases not matched to a gene: 5. The CDR3 consists of 15 residues. CDR1 is SGHRS, CDR2 YFSETQ, per germline. The CDR3 DNA follows: TGCGCCAGCAGCTTGGGACAGGGGGTTCGGGAGACCCAGTACTTC. It codes for CASSLGQGVRETQYF.

The gene calls are TRBV9 and TRBJ2-3; TRBD2 might be the D (6 bases). Germline CDR1 and CDR2: SGDLS and YYNGEE. V gave up 6 bases and J gave up 3 bases, with 17 bases separating them. The CDR3 has 15 residues. The CDR3 loop reads CASTRDSQATDTQYF. CDR3 bases: TGTGCCAGCACACGGGACTCCCAGGCGACAGATACGCAGTATTTT.

The V gene is TRBV15, the J gene TRBJ1-4, with D possibly being TRBD1 (5 bases). The CDR3 length is 15 residues. Germline CDR1 reads LNHNV; CDR2 reads YYDKDF (reference sequence). Trimming left V 0 bases short and J 5 bases short, with 10 bases between. The CDR3 coding sequence is TGTGCCACCAGCAGAGATGGGGGAAGGAATGAAAAACTGTTTTTT. Its protein is CATSRDGGRNEKLFF.

The rearrangement links TRBV5-1 to TRBJ2-2; D gene ambiguous. Germline V CDR1 and CDR2: SGHRS, YFSETQ. V was clipped by 1 base and J by 3 bases, with 13 bases between them. This CDR3 comprises 16 residues. CDR3 sequence (DNA): TGCGCCAGCAGCTTGTTGGGTACGGCTCACACCGGGGAGCTGTTTTTT. It is translated as CASSLLGTAHTGELFF. Using reference TRBV5-1 and TRBJ2-2 for the parts outside the CDR3, the full variable domain is KAGVTQTPRYLIKTRGQQVTLSCSPISGHRSVSWYQQTPGQGLQFLFEYFSETQRNKGNFPGRFSGRQFSNSRSEMNVSTLELGDSALYLCASSLLGTAHTGELFFGEGSRLTVL.

V and J are TRBV6-6 and TRBJ1-1; unclear D gene. Germline lookup yields CDR1 MNHNY and CDR2 SVGAGI (reference sequence). V was clipped by 2 bases and J by 4 bases, with 8 bases between them. CDR3 length: 13 amino acids. The CDR3 is CASSYGWGTEAFF. The CDR3 DNA reads as TGTGCCAGCAGTTACGGTTGGGGCACTGAAGCTTTCTTT.

This clone was seen more than once but under ten times. V usage is TRBV5-1 and J usage is TRBJ2-5; D not certain. The V gene's germline CDR1 is SGHRS and CDR2 YFSETQ. The CDR3 is made up of 14 amino acids. Trimming removed 0 bases from V and 2 bases from J, with 8 bases in between. The CDR3 protein is CASSLAVEQETQYF. Here the CDR3 DNA reads TGCGCCAGCAGCTTGGCTGTGGAGCAAGAGACCCAGTACTTC.

This clone was seen more than once but under ten times. This chain uses TRBV25-1 with TRBJ2-1; 9 bases are a match to TRBD2. J was trimmed by 1 base and V by 0 bases; bases with no gene match: 1. The length of the CDR3 is 16 residues. The V gene's germline CDR1 is MGHDK and CDR2 SYGVNS. The CDR3 here is CASSEYTSGSYNEQFF. Written as DNA, the CDR3 is TGTGCCAGCAGTGAATACACTAGCGGGTCCTACAATGAGCAGTTCTTC.

The CDR3 sequence: CAWNGDSNEQFF. CDR3 nucleotides: TGTGCCTGGAATGGGGATTCCAATGAGCAGTTCTTC. This chain uses TRBV30 with TRBJ2-1; D remains unclear. Germline V lookup: CDR1 GTSNPN, CDR2 SVGIG (reference sequence). The CDR3 sequence is 12 residues long. Trimming took 4 bases from V and 6 from J, leaving 10 bases between them.

This clone turned up a few times. The chain links TRBV29-1 to TRBJ2-5, with D maybe TRBD1 (6 bases). V shed 5 bases and J shed 3 bases, with 13 bases lying between them. CDR1 is SQVTM and CDR2 is ANQGSEA in the germline V gene. CDR3 length equals 13 residues. The CDR3 reads CSVRGSGEETQYF. DNA for the CDR3: TGCAGCGTTAGGGGCTCAGGGGAAGAGACCCAGTACTTC.

This clone has only a few counts. The chain employs TRBV5-1 and TRBJ2-7; no definite D call. V gave up 4 bases and J gave up 2 bases, with 4 bases separating them. The germline CDR1 and CDR2 sequences are SGHRS and YFSETQ. CDR3 length equals 11 residues. The CDR3 sequence: CASSTTYEQYF. Written as DNA, the CDR3 is TGCGCCAGCAGCACCACCTACGAGCAGTACTTC.

The V gene is TRBV30, the J gene TRBJ1-6; no reliable D call. The CDR3 contains 10 residues. The V end was cut by 5 bases, the J end by 12 bases, with 8 bases between. CDR1 is GTSNPN and CDR2 is SVGIG in the germline V gene (reference sequence). CDR3: CAWGQGPLHF. CDR3 DNA sequence: TGTGCCTGGGGTCAAGGACCCCTCCACTTT.

This clone was recorded a few times. V and J are TRBV28 and TRBJ2-4; D call uncertain. This CDR3 region has 13 residues. V dropped 3 bases and J dropped 8 bases, with 11 bases sitting between them. The germline CDR1 and CDR2 sequences are MDHEN and SYDVKM. In DNA, the CDR3 is TGTGCCAGCAGTTTGGGTGGGGTTGACATTCAGTACTTC. Its protein is CASSLGGVDIQYF.

This clone was seen only a few times. The CDR3 loop is CASSRAGAGQDNQPQHF. The CDR3 DNA is TGTGCCAGTAGTAGGGCTGGGGCAGGGCAAGACAATCAGCCCCAGCATTTT. The chain has TRBV19 and TRBJ1-5, with D possibly TRBD1 on 5 matching bases. Trimming left V 4 bases short and J 3 bases short, with 19 bases between. The CDR3 has 17 amino acids. Germline CDR1 and CDR2: LNHDA and SQIVND (reference sequence).

The table lists this clone with a few counts. The CDR3, as DNA: TGTGCCAGCAGGCTTACAGGGGCCCGTCCCTATGGCTACACCTTC. Its translation: CASRLTGARPYGYTF. V gene TRBV6-5 combines with J gene TRBJ1-2, with 7 bases lining up with TRBD1. Germline V CDR1 and CDR2: MNHEY, SVGAGI. CDR3 length: 15 residues. The V and J ends lost 6 bases and 4 bases, in that order; junction bases with no gene match: 11.